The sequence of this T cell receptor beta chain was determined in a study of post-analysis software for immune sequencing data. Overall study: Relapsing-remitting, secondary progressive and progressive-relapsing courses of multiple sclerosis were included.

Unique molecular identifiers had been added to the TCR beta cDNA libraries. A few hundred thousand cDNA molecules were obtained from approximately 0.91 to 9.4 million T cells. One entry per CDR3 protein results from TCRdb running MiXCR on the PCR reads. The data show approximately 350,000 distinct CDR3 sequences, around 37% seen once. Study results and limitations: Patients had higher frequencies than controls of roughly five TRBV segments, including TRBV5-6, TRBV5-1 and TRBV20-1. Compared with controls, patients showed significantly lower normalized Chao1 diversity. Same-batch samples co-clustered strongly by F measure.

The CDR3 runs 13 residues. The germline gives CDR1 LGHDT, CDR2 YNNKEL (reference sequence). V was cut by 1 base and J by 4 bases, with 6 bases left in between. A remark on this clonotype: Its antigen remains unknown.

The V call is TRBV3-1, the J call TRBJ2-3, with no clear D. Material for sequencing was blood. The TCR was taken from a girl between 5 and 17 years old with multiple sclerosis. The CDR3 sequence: CASSQVRADTQYF. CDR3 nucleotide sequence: TGTGCCAGCAGCCAAGTCCGCGCAGATACGCAGTATTTT.